The rows below give T cell receptor beta chains drawn from one sample of a study of blood T cells in healthy people across ages. TCRdb used MiXCR to reprocess the 5' RACE reads, holding one entry per CDR3 protein. This sample yields around 990,000 distinct CDR3 sequences, of which around 25% are seen a single time; 0.65% to 0.75% belongs to the top ten. Separately, the same data were catalogued under a study of T cells of mothers and their children.

Sequenced sample: blood. Receptors originate from a girl between 2 and 10 years old in good health. Each CDR3 is given with its conserved first and last residue. Each record gives: clone size, V gene, D gene, J gene, CDR3 protein, CDR3 DNA. A D gene is named only where the DNA matches it firmly. The size entry is marked missing in some rows and otherwise reads once, few, many or a size class.

.	TRBV29-1	.	TRBJ1-1	CSSSEAFF	TGCAGCTCCTCTGAAGCTTTCTTT
.	TRBV7-2	.	TRBJ2-5	CASSLGWEPVETQYF	TGTGCCAGCAGCTTAGGTTGGGAGCCCGTAGAGACCCAGTACTTC
.	TRBV7-2	TRBD1	TRBJ1-1	CASSLRDRGPEAFF	TGTGCCAGCAGCCTACGGGACAGGGGGCCTGAAGCTTTCTTT
few	TRBV29-1	.	TRBJ2-3	CSVEDYTSQPGDNTDTQYF	TGCAGCGTTGAAGATTATACCTCCCAGCCAGGGGATAACACAGATACGCAGTATTTT
.	TRBV6-2/TRBV6-3	TRBD1	TRBJ1-1	CASTEPPGTGAGEAFF	TGTGCCAGCACCGAACCCCCCGGGACAGGGGCCGGTGAAGCTTTCTTT
.	TRBV7-9	.	TRBJ2-2	CASSERGPGTGELFF	TGTGCCAGCAGCGAACGCGGCCCGGGCACCGGGGAGCTGTTTTTT
.	TRBV20-1	TRBD1	TRBJ2-7	CSATRDREDEQYF	TGCAGTGCTACCCGGGACAGGGAAGACGAGCAGTACTTC
.	TRBV4-3	TRBD2	TRBJ2-5	CASSQVTSGDLSSGTQYF	TGCGCCAGCAGCCAAGTCACTAGCGGGGATTTATCCTCAGGGACCCAGTACTTC
.	TRBV20-1	.	TRBJ2-7	CSAKTDSYEQYF	TGCAGTGCGAAGACAGATTCCTACGAGCAGTACTTC
.	TRBV10-3	.	TRBJ2-5	CAISESGTPPRAQYF	TGTGCCATCAGTGAGTCCGGGACTCCACCTCGTGCCCAGTACTTC